This T cell receptor (beta chain) derives from a study of T cell repertoires in cytomegalovirus infection. Whole-study results and caveats: Clonotypes of TCR beta that were HLA-C-restricted and CMV-specific dominated the ex vivo response.

This clonotype has only a few counts. What it binds is unknown. Germline V gene data show CDR1 as SGHVS and CDR2 as FNYEAQ. V shed 2 bases and J 5 bases; nucleotides not matched to a gene: 14. This CDR3 is 17 amino acids long. Each CDR3 protein is one row after TCRdb ran MiXCR on the reads. Among about 740,000 distinct CDR3 sequences, 35% to 45% were seen once, and the ten largest hold 2.5% to 3%. The sample consisted of PBMCs. This receptor was obtained from a human donor in good health (CMV status not recorded). Some clones in this sample may be carry-over from other donors' samples. This chain joins TRBV7-6 and TRBJ2-5; TRBD1 aligns across 7 bases. The CDR3 DNA reads as TGTGCCAGCAGCTTAAGACAGGGAGCTCCGACTTCGGAGACCCAGTACTTC. This codes for CASSLRQGAPTSETQYF. The full variable domain, with the rest looked up from reference TRBV7-6 and TRBJ2-5, is GAGVSQSPRYKVTKRGQDVALRCDPISGHVSLYWYRQALGQGPEFLTYFNYEAQQDKSGLPNDRFSAERPEGSISTLTIQRTEQRDSAMYRCASSLRQGAPTSETQYFGPGTRLLVL.